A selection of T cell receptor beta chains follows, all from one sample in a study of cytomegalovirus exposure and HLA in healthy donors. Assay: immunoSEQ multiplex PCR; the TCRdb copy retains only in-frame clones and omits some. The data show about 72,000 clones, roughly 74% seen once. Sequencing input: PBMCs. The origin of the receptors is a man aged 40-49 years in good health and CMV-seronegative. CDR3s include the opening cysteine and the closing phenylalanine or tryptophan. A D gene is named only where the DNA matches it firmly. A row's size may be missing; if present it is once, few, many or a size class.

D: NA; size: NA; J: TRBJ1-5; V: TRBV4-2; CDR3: CASRWTGSNQPQHF; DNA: TGTGCCAGCAGGTGGACGGGGAGCAATCAGCCCCAGCATTTT
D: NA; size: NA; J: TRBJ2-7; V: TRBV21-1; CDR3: CASSKDRRTMNEQYF; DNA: TGTGCCAGCAGCAAAGACAGACGGACAATGAACGAGCAGTACTTC
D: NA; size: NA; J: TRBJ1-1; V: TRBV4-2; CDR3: CASSHLGQQLNTEAFF; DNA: TGTGCCAGCAGCCACCTAGGACAGCAATTGAACACTGAAGCTTTCTTT
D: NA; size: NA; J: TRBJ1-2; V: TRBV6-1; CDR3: CASMLTGFYGYTF; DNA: TGTGCCAGCATGCTTACAGGGTTCTATGGCTACACCTTC
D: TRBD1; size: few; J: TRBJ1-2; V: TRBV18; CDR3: CASSPGLGQGAGGYTF; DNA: TGTGCCAGCTCACCAGGGCTAGGACAGGGGGCCGGTGGCTACACCTTC
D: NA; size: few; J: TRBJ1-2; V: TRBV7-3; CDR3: CASSLGQGVYGYTF; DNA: TGTGCCAGCAGCTTAGGCCAGGGTGTCTATGGCTACACCTTC
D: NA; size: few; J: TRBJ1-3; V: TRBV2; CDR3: CASSQRHFNSGNTIYF; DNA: TGTGCCAGCAGTCAGAGACACTTCAACTCTGGAAACACCATATATTTT
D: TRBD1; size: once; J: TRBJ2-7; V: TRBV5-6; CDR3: CASSPRQGIVQYF; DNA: TGTGCCAGCAGCCCTCGACAGGGGATCGTGCAGTACTTC
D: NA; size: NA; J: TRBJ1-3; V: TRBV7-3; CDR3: CASSEQGTGNTIYF; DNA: TGTGCCAGCAGCGAACAGGGTACTGGAAACACCATATATTTT
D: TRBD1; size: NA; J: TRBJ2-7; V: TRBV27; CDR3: CASSLLRDRPYEQYF; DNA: TGTGCCAGCAGCCTACTCCGGGACAGACCCTACGAGCAGTACTTC
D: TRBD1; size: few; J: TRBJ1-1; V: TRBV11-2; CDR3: CASSHLYRGDTEAFF; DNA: TGTGCCAGCAGCCATCTATACAGGGGGGACACTGAAGCTTTCTTT
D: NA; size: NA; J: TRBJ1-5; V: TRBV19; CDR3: CASSATGTSNQPQHF; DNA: TGTGCCAGTAGTGCCACCGGGACAAGCAATCAGCCCCAGCATTTT
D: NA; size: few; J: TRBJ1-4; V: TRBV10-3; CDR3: CAISGHGNEKLFF; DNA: TGTGCCATCAGTGGACATGGTAATGAAAAACTGTTTTTT
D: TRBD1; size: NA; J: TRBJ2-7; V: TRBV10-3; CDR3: CAISEPDRRYEQYF; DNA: TGTGCCATCAGTGAACCGGACAGGCGCTACGAGCAGTACTTC
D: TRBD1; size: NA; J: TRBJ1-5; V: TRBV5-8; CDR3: CASSWGQGAWAQHF; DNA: TGTGCCAGCAGCTGGGGACAGGGCGCCTGGGCCCAGCATTTT
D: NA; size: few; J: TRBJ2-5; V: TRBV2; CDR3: CASSDSGAETQYF; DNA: TGTGCCAGCAGTGATTCAGGGGCGGAGACCCAGTACTTC
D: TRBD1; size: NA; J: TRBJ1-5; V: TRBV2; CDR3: CASKGQVNQPQHF; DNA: TGTGCCAGCAAAGGACAGGTCAATCAGCCCCAGCATTTT
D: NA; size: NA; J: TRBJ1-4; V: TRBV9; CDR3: CASSVGGDSEKLFF; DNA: TGTGCCAGCAGCGTAGGGGGGGATTCTGAAAAACTGTTTTTT
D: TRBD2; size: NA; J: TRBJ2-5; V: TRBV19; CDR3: CASSLTSGGFQETQYF; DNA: TGTGCCAGTAGTCTGACTAGCGGGGGGTTCCAAGAGACCCAGTACTTC
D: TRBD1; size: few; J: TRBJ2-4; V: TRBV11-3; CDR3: CASSLPSDRGSKNIQYF; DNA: TGTGCCAGCAGCCTACCGTCGGACAGGGGCTCTAAAAACATTCAGTACTTC
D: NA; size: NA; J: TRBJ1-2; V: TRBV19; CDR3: CASSGPTGPFRYGYTF; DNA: TGTGCCAGTTCTGGGCCAACAGGGCCTTTTAGGTATGGCTACACCTTC
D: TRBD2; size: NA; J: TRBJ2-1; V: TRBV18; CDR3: CASSKASGGGDGWNEQFF; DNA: TGTGCCAGCTCAAAGGCTAGCGGGGGGGGCGACGGTTGGAATGAGCAGTTCTTC